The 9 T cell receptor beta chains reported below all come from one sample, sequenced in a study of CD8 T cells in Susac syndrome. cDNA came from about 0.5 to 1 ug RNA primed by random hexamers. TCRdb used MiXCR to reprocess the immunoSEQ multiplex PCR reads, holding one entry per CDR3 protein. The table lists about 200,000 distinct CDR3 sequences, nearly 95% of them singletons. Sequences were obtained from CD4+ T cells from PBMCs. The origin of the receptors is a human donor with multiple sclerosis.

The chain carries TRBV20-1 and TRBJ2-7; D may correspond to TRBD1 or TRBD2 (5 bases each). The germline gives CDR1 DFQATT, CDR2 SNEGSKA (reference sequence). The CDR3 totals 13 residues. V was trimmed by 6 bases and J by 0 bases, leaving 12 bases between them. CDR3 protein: CSAEGTYSYEQYF. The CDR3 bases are TGCAGTGCCGAGGGGACCTACTCCTACGAGCAGTACTTC.

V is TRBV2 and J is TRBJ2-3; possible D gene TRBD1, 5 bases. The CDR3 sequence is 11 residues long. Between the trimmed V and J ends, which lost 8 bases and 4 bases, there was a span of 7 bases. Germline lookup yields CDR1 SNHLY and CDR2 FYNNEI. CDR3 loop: CASGAADTQYF. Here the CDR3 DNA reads TGTGCCAGCGGGGCCGCAGATACGCAGTATTTT.

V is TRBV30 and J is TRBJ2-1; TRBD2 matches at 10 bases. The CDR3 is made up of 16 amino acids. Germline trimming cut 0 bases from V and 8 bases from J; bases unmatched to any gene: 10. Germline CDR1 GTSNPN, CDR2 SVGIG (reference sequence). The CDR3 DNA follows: TGTGCCTGGAGTGTACGTTGGCTAGCGGGAGTATATGAGCAGTTCTTC. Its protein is CAWSVRWLAGVYEQFF. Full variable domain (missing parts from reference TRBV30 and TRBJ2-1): SQTIHQWPATLVQPVGSPLSLECTVEGTSNPNLYWYRQAAGRGLQLLFYSVGIGQISSEVPQNLSASRPQDRQFILSSKKLLLSDSGFYLCAWSVRWLAGVYEQFFGPGTRLTVL.

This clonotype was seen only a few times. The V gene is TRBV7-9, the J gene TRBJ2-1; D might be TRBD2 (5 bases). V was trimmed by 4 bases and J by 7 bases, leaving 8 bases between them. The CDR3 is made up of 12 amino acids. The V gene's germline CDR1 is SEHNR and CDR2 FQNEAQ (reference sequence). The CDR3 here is CASSWTGNEQFF. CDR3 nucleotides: TGTGCCAGCAGCTGGACGGGGAATGAGCAGTTCTTC. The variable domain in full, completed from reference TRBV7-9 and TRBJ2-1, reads DTGVSQNPRHKITKRGQNVTFRCDPISEHNRLYWYRQTLGQGPEFLTYFQNEAQLEKSRLLSDRFSAERPKGSFSTLEIQRTEQGDSAMYLCASSWTGNEQFFGPGTRLTVL.

The CDR3 DNA reads as TGTGCCAGCAGTCCGTGGACAAAGAATGAGCAGTTCTTC. It yields the protein CASSPWTKNEQFF. The rearrangement links TRBV12-3 or TRBV12-4 to TRBJ2-1, with a weak D call TRBD1 (5 bases). The CDR3 contains 13 residues. V dropped 5 bases and J dropped 7 bases, with 12 bases sitting between them.

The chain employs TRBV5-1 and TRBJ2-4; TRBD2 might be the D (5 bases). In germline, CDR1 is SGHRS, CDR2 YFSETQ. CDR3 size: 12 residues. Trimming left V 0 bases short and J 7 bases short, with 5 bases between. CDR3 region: CASSLGGNIQYF. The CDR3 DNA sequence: TGCGCCAGCAGCTTGGGCGGGAACATTCAGTACTTC.

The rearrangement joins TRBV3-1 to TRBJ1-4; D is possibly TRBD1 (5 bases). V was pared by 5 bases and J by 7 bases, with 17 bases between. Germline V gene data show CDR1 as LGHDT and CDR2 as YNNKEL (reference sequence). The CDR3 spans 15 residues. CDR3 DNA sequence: TGTGCCAGCAGCTACCGAGGGCAGGGCACTGAAAAACTGTTTTTT. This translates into CASSYRGQGTEKLFF.

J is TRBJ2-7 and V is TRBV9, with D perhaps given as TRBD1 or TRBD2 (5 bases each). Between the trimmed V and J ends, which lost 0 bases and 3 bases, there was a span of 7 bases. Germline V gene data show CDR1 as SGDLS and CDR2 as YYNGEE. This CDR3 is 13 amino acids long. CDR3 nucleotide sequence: TGTGCCAGCAGCGTAGGGGACGGCTACGAGCAGTACTTC. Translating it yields CASSVGDGYEQYF.

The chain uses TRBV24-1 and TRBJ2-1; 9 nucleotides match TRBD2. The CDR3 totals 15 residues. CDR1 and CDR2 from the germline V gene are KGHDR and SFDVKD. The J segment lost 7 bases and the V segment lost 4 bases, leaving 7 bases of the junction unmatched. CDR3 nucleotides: TGTGCCACCAGTGACTTTAGCGGGAGTGGGAATGAGCAGTTCTTC. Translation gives CATSDFSGSGNEQFF.